A single sample is the source of the 19 T cell receptor beta chains below, sequenced in a study of regulatory T cells in long-lasting Graves disease. With iRepertoire HTBI primers and Arm-PCR of CDR3 regions, TCR beta libraries were built. TCRdb itself ran the multiplex PCR reads through MiXCR, one entry per CDR3 protein. The table has about 350,000 distinct CDR3 sequences, over 15% seen once. The time point denotes: newly diagnosed GD, antithyroid drugs for less than 3 months. The TCR library was prepared using RNA isolated from PBMCs. These sequences were also reported in another study, on T cells in Graves' hyperthyroidism and ophthalmopathy.

The source was peripheral blood mononuclear cells (PBMCs), collected at new diagnosis, from a patient treated with antithyroid drugs. The receptors derive from a man aged 35 to 55 with Graves disease.

This clonotype appeared a few times. The rearrangement uses TRBV6-2 or TRBV6-3 and TRBJ2-3, with TRBD1 matching 10 bases. Germline values: CDR1 MNHEY, CDR2 SVGEGT. Trimming took 5 bases from V and 6 from J; bases not matched to a gene: 11. The length of the CDR3 is 16 residues. In nucleotides, the CDR3 is TGTGCCAGCAGTGAAGAGGAGACAGGGGGCCGGGATACGCAGTATTTT. Protein sequence: CASSEEETGGRDTQYF.

The CDR3 sequence is CASSPRRSDSNQPQHF. The CDR3 bases are TGTGCCAGCAGTCCCCGTCGGTCCGACTCCAATCAGCCCCAGCATTTT. The rearrangement links TRBV6-2 or TRBV6-3 to TRBJ1-5; D is undetermined. The length of the CDR3 is 16 residues. Trimming took 5 bases from V and 3 from J, leaving 17 bases between them. Germline CDR1 MNHEY, CDR2 SVGEGT.

V and J are TRBV20-1 and TRBJ1-4; D possibly corresponds to TRBD1 (6 bases). Looked up from germline, CDR1 is DFQATT and CDR2 is SNEGSKA (reference sequence). V lost 6 bases to trimming and J lost 7 bases, with 18 bases between them. The CDR3 runs to 14 residues. The chain's CDR3 is CSATVGGRSEKLFF. The CDR3 bases are TGCAGTGCCACCGTCGGGGGGCGGTCTGAAAAACTGTTTTTT.

V and J are TRBV4-2 and TRBJ2-1; tentatively, D is TRBD1 or TRBD2 (6 bases each). Germline V CDR1 and CDR2: LGHNA, YNFKEQ. The germline V and J ends were trimmed by 1 base and 4 bases, with 20 bases remaining between them. The CDR3 extends over 18 amino acids. This CDR3 reads CASSQGVGGPDLYNEQFF. For the CDR3, the DNA is TGTGCCAGCAGCCAAGGAGTCGGGGGCCCCGACCTTTACAATGAGCAGTTCTTC.

This clonotype was counted ten times or more. The chain carries TRBV28 and TRBJ2-7; D is possibly TRBD1 (6 bases). CDR1 and CDR2 (germline): MDHEN, SYDVKM. Trimming pared 5 bases from V and 4 bases from J, leaving 24 bases between. CDR3 size: 17 residues. The CDR3 DNA follows: TGTGCCAGCAGTCTCCCCCTGGGACACCTTGCGGGTTACGAGCAGTACTTC. It specifies CASSLPLGHLAGYEQYF.

This clonotype was detected many times. The genes are TRBV7-2 and TRBJ2-5; D perhaps matches TRBD1 (5 bases). Trimming stripped 2 bases from V and 5 bases from J, with 12 bases between. The CDR3 is made up of 14 amino acids. In germline, CDR1 is SGHTA, CDR2 FQGNSA. The CDR3 bases are TGTGCCAGCAGCTTAAGGGGTCTAAAGGAGACCCAGTACTTC. It translates to CASSLRGLKETQYF.

This clonotype was detected many times. The V gene is TRBV28, the J gene TRBJ1-6; 8 bases are shared with TRBD1. CDR1 is MDHEN and CDR2 is SYDVKM in the germline V gene. This CDR3 has 17 amino acids. V was pared by 2 bases and J by 7 bases, with 10 bases of the junction left unmatched. CDR3 sequence (DNA): TGTGCCAGCAGTTTAGGCCTAGGGACAGGTACCAATTCACCCCTCCACTTT. This codes for CASSLGLGTGTNSPLHF.

This clonotype came up once. It may be a read error: a sequence one base away is much more abundant. The J gene is TRBJ2-5, the V gene TRBV5-1; 12 bases are a match to TRBD2. The CDR3 has 16 amino acids. Germline V gene sequence: CDR1 SGHRS, CDR2 YFSETQ. The J segment lost 11 bases and the V segment lost 0 bases, leaving 11 bases of the junction unmatched. Written as DNA, the CDR3 is TGCGCCAGCAGCTTGGAGCTAGCGGGGGGGGACAATGAGCAGTACTTC. Translation: CASSLELAGGDNEQYF.

There are a few counts of this clonotype. V gene TRBV19 combines with J gene TRBJ2-2; D gene uncertain. Trimming pared 5 bases from V and 1 base from J, leaving 8 bases between. The CDR3 totals 14 residues. The germline V gene has CDR1 LNHDA and CDR2 SQIVND (reference sequence). The CDR3 nucleotides read TGTGCCAGTAGTTTCAACCGGAACACCGGGGAGCTGTTTTTT. Amino acid sequence: CASSFNRNTGELFF.

This clonotype was seen at least ten times. The V and J genes are TRBV6-5 and TRBJ2-1; D is possibly TRBD1 (5 bases). The CDR3 extends over 16 amino acids. Trimming shortened V by 1 base and J by 4 bases, and 14 bases separated the two germline ends. Germline CDR1 is MNHEY and CDR2 is SVGAGI. The CDR3 is CASSYYRRAIYNEQFF. The CDR3 coding sequence is TGTGCCAGCAGTTACTATCGCAGGGCCATATACAATGAGCAGTTCTTC.

At least ten counts were recorded for this clonotype. The genes are TRBV4-3 and TRBJ1-5; the D is unclear. Trimming left V 0 bases short and J 6 bases short, with 6 bases between. Germline CDR1 reads LGHNA; CDR2 reads YSLEER. This CDR3 is 13 amino acids long. CDR3 DNA: TGCGCCAGCAGCCAAGATTTTTTTCAGCCCCAGCATTTT. Translating gives CASSQDFFQPQHF.

This clonotype occurred a few times. V usage is TRBV19 and J usage is TRBJ1-2, with 9 nucleotides matching TRBD1. Germline V gene data show CDR1 as LNHDA and CDR2 as SQIVND (reference sequence). The CDR3 runs to 17 residues. Germline trimming cut 5 bases from V and 4 bases from J; bases unmatched to any gene: 14. CDR3 DNA sequence: TGTGCCAGTAGTGTCTTCGGTGGGACAGGGCACATCTATGGCTACACCTTC. It yields the protein CASSVFGGTGHIYGYTF.

This clonotype was detected many times. The V gene is TRBV2, the J gene TRBJ2-3; perhaps D is TRBD1 or TRBD2 (5 bases each). V gave up 5 bases and J gave up 5 bases, with 8 bases separating them. Germline assignment: CDR1 SNHLY and CDR2 FYNNEI. The CDR3 runs 12 residues. This CDR3 is CASSWDLDTQYF. CDR3 nucleotides: TGTGCCAGCAGTTGGGACCTAGATACGCAGTATTTT.

V is TRBV19 and J is TRBJ2-2; 7 bases line up with TRBD2. Trimming took 6 bases from V and 2 from J; bases not matched to a gene: 9. The CDR3 has 16 amino acids. Per the germline V gene, CDR1 is LNHDA and CDR2 is SQIVND (reference sequence). Here the CDR3 reads CASRGGFGLNTGELFF. CDR3 DNA: TGTGCCAGTAGGGGGGGGTTTGGTCTCAACACCGGGGAGCTGTTTTTT.

This clonotype was found many times. V and J are TRBV10-3 and TRBJ2-3, with TRBD1 matching over 12 bases. The CDR3 extends over 17 amino acids. Germline assignment: CDR1 ENHRY and CDR2 SYGVKD. V lost 6 bases to trimming and J lost 1 base; unmatched junction nucleotides: 8. For the CDR3, the DNA is TGTGCCATCAGACCGGGACAGGGGGCTTCGGGCACAGATACGCAGTATTTT. Translated: CAIRPGQGASGTDTQYF.

The chain is built from TRBV29-1 and TRBJ2-5, with 9 positions matching TRBD1. The V segment lost 7 bases and the J segment 5 bases; nucleotides outside the gene matches: 5. This CDR3 is built from 12 residues. Germline values: CDR1 SQVTM, CDR2 ANQGSEA. The CDR3 region is CSALTGGETQYF. The CDR3 DNA reads TGCAGCGCTCTGACAGGGGGGGAGACCCAGTACTTC.

This clonotype is medium-sized within its sample. The CDR3 reads CAISESSGVAQYF. The CDR3 coding sequence is TGTGCCATCAGTGAGTCGAGCGGGGTTGCGCAGTACTTC. The rearrangement joins TRBV10-3 to TRBJ2-7; 7 bases map to TRBD2. Germline trimming cut 0 bases from V and 9 bases from J; bases unmatched to any gene: 5. The CDR3 is made up of 13 amino acids. Germline assignment: CDR1 ENHRY and CDR2 SYGVKD.

This clonotype has more than one count but fewer than ten. The J gene is TRBJ1-1, the V gene TRBV18; D remains ambiguous. From germline, CDR1 is KGHSH and CDR2 LQKENI. This CDR3 has 13 amino acids. Trimming stripped 4 bases from V and 4 bases from J, with 10 bases between. CDR3 amino acids: CASSLYPSTEAFF. The CDR3 nucleotides are TGTGCCAGCTCACTATATCCTAGCACTGAAGCTTTCTTT.

This clonotype has a count of ten or more. The rearrangement joins TRBV27 to TRBJ2-7; D call uncertain. V gave up 3 bases and J gave up 6 bases, with 12 bases separating them. CDR1 is MNHEY, CDR2 SMNVEV, per germline (reference sequence). This CDR3 has 13 residues. The CDR3 spells CASSFSKQAEQYF. The CDR3 DNA sequence: TGTGCCAGCAGTTTTAGTAAACAAGCCGAGCAGTACTTC.